Following are 14 T cell receptor beta chains from one sample sequenced in a study of cytomegalovirus exposure and HLA in healthy donors. Amplification used 60 Vbeta primers and 13 Jbeta primers. Clones were sequenced by immunoSEQ multiplex PCR, and TCRdb holds only the in-frame ones, with some missing. Seen here are over 45,000 clones, about 81% observed once, and the top ten hold 2.5%. The sequencing sample was made of PBMCs. The source is a boy aged 5-17 years in good health and CMV-seropositive.

The genes are TRBV12-5 and TRBJ2-7; TRBD1 might be the D (6 bases). From germline, CDR1 is LGHNT and CDR2 FRNRAP. V lost 6 bases, J lost 1 base, and 10 bases lay in between. The CDR3 runs 13 residues. CDR3 sequence (DNA): TGTGCTAGTGGCCTACAGGGATCCTACGAGCAGTACTTC. Its protein product is CASGLQGSYEQYF.

The chain joins TRBV7-2 to TRBJ1-2; D remains ambiguous. Germline-derived CDR1 and CDR2 are SGHTA and FQGNSA. Trimming shortened V by 5 bases and J by 4 bases, and 14 bases separated the two germline ends. This CDR3 has 14 residues. This chain's CDR3 is CASSRPGGTYGYTF. CDR3 nucleotide sequence: TGTGCCAGCAGCAGACCTGGCGGAACCTATGGCTACACCTTC.

The rearrangement uses TRBV6-5 and TRBJ2-5; 7 bases match TRBD1. Germline V gene data show CDR1 as MNHEY and CDR2 as SVGAGI. The CDR3 sequence is 14 residues long. The J segment lost 9 bases and the V segment lost 0 bases, leaving 7 bases of the junction unmatched. CDR3 sequence (DNA): TGTGCCAGCAGTTACTCGACAGGGTTTGGGGCCCAGTACTTC. Translation gives CASSYSTGFGAQYF.

This clone has only a few counts. The rearrangement joins TRBV28 to TRBJ2-3; tentative D call: TRBD1 (5 bases). The CDR3 contains 15 residues. V gave up 1 base and J gave up 2 bases, with 10 bases separating them. Germline CDR1 MDHEN, CDR2 SYDVKM. The CDR3 bases are TGTGCCAGCAGTTTATCAGGGTACGACACAGATACGCAGTATTTT. Protein sequence: CASSLSGYDTDTQYF.

This chain joins TRBV7-9 and TRBJ1-1; D not certain. Trimming left V 1 base short and J 4 bases short, with 10 bases between. Germline V CDR1 and CDR2: SEHNR, FQNEAQ (reference sequence). The CDR3 length is 14 residues. CDR3 DNA sequence: TGTGCCAGCAGCTTAGTTCTCTCGGTCACTGAAGCTTTCTTT. Protein sequence: CASSLVLSVTEAFF.

V and J are TRBV7-9 and TRBJ2-7, with a possible D match to TRBD1 (6 bases). Trimming removed 6 bases at V and 7 bases at J, with 22 bases between. This CDR3 is 15 amino acids long. In germline, CDR1 is SEHNR, CDR2 FQNEAQ (reference sequence). CDR3 loop: CASREYSGEPGEQYF. The CDR3 bases are TGTGCCAGCAGAGAATATTCAGGGGAACCGGGTGAGCAGTACTTC.

The genes are TRBV5-6 and TRBJ1-2; TRBD1 is a possible D gene (6 bases). The CDR3 is made up of 15 amino acids. Germline V CDR1 and CDR2: SGHDT, YYEEEE. The V end lost 2 bases, the J end lost 6 bases, and 17 bases lay between the germline ends. Here the CDR3 reads CASSLSAWGLDGYTF. The CDR3 region has the DNA TGTGCCAGCAGCTTATCGGCGTGGGGGCTTGATGGCTACACCTTC.

The chain couples TRBV11-2 to TRBJ1-6; D might be TRBD1 (5 bases). Trimming removed 0 bases from V and 14 bases from J, with 17 bases in between. CDR3 size: 15 residues. Per germline, CDR1 SGHAT and CDR2 FQNNGV. In DNA form, the CDR3 reads TGTGCCAGCAGCTTAGACCCCTTGAGCGGGGGGGCCCTCCACTTT. As protein: CASSLDPLSGGALHF. Together with reference TRBV11-2 and TRBJ1-6, the CDR3 gives the full variable domain: EAGVAQSPRYKIIEKRQSVAFWCNPISGHATLYWYQQILGQGPKLLIQFQNNGVVDDSQLPKDRFSAERLKGVDSTLKIQPAKLEDSAVYLCASSLDPLSGGALHFGNGTRLTVT.

The chain employs TRBV28 and TRBJ2-3, with D tentatively TRBD2 (6 bases). CDR1 is MDHEN, CDR2 SYDVKM, per germline. The germline V and J ends were trimmed by 10 bases and 6 bases, with 17 bases remaining between them. The CDR3 has 13 residues. CDR3 nucleotides: TGTGCCATAACGGGACTCTCCGAGGATACGCAGTATTTT. Translation: CAITGLSEDTQYF.

The V and J genes are TRBV4-2 and TRBJ1-6; D is unclear. The V gene lost 0 bases and the J gene lost 10 bases, with 10 bases spanning the gap. The CDR3 runs 14 residues. Germline loops: CDR1 LGHNA, CDR2 YNFKEQ. The CDR3 nucleotides read TGTGCCAGCAGCCAAGATAACCAGCGGTCACCCCTCCACTTT. Protein: CASSQDNQRSPLHF.

This clone was picked up a small number of times. The rearrangement joins TRBV11-2 to TRBJ2-7; 7 nucleotides line up with TRBD1. Per the germline V gene, CDR1 is SGHAT and CDR2 is FQNNGV. J lost 1 base, V lost 5 bases, and 11 bases had no gene match. The CDR3 has 16 amino acids. CDR3: CASSALGQVRSYEQYF. The CDR3 DNA is TGTGCCAGCAGCGCACTCGGACAGGTTAGATCCTACGAGCAGTACTTC.

CDR3 nucleotide sequence: TGCGCCAGCAGCCAAGATCGGAGCGCGCAAGCTTTCTTT. The encoded protein is CASSQDRSAQAFF. The V and J genes are TRBV4-1 and TRBJ1-1; D not resolved. CDR3 length: 13 amino acids. The V end was cut by 0 bases, the J end by 9 bases, with 11 bases between. CDR1 is MGHRA, CDR2 YSYEKL, per germline.

This clone was seen only a few times. This chain links TRBV7-9 with TRBJ2-3; D remains ambiguous. V lost 4 bases and J 3 bases, leaving 14 bases between the germline ends. In germline, CDR1 is SEHNR, CDR2 FQNEAQ (reference sequence). The CDR3 loop spans 15 amino acids. The CDR3 coding sequence is TGTGCCAGCAGCTCCCAAATGGCACAGACAGATACGCAGTATTTT. It is translated as CASSSQMAQTDTQYF.

Worth noting for this clone: Germline is not matched at one junction end, which may reflect a read error. The rearrangement uses TRBV2 and TRBJ1-1; D perhaps matches TRBD1 (6 bases). The CDR3 has 14 residues. CDR1 SNHLY and CDR2 FYNNEI come from the germline V gene. CDR3 DNA sequence: TGTGTCAGCAGTGACCGTTGGGGGCCGACTGAAGCTTTCTTT. It is translated as CVSSDRWGPTEAFF. Complete variable domain (other parts from reference TRBV2 and TRBJ1-1): EPEVTQTPSHQVTQMGQEVILRCVPISNHLYFYWYRQILGQKVEFLVSFYNNEISEKSEIFDDQFSVERPDGSNFTLKIRSTKLEDSAMYFCVSSDRWGPTEAFFGQGTRLTVV.